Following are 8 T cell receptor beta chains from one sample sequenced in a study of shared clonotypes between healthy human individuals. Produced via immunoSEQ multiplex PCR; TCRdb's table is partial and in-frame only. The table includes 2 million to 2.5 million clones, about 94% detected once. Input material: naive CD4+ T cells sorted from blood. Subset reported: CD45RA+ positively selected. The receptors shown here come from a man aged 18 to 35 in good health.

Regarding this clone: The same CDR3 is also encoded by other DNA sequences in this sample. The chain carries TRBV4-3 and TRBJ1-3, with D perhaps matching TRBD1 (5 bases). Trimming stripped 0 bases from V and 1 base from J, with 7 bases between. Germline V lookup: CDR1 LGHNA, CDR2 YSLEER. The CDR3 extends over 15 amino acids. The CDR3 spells CASSQDWGSGNTIYF. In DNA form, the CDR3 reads TGCGCCAGCAGCCAAGATTGGGGGTCTGGAAACACCATATATTTT.

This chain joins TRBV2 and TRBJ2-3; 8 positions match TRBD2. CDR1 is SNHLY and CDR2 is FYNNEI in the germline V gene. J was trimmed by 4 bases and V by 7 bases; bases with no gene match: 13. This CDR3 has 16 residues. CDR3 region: CASILESGGRADTQYF. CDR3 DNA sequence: TGTGCCAGCATCCTCGAAAGCGGGGGAAGGGCAGATACGCAGTATTTT.

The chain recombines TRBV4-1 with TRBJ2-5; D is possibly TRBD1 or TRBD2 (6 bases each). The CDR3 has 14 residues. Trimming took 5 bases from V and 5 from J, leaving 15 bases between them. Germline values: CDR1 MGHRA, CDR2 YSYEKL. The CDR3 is CASSLLGGLETQYF. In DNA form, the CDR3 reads TGCGCCAGCAGCTTGTTAGGGGGACTTGAGACCCAGTACTTC.

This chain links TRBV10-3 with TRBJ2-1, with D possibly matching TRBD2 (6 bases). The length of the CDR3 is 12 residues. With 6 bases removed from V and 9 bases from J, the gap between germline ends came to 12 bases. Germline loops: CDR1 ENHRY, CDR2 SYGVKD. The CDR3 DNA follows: TGTGCCATCAGGGGACTTTCCGTTGAGCAGTTCTTC. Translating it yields CAIRGLSVEQFF.

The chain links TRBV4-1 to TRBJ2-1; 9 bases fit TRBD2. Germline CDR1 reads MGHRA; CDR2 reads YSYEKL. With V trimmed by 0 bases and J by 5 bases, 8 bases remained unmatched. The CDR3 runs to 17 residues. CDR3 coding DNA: TGCGCCAGCAGCCAAGATGGAAGCGGGAGGCTGGACAATGAGCAGTTCTTC. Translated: CASSQDGSGRLDNEQFF.

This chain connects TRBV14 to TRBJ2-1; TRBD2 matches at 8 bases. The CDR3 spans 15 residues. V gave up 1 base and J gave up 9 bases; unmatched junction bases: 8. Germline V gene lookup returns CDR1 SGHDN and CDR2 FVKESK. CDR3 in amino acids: CASSQAGRGGLEQFF. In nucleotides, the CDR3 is TGTGCCAGCAGCCAAGCGGGCCGGGGGGGCCTTGAGCAGTTCTTC.

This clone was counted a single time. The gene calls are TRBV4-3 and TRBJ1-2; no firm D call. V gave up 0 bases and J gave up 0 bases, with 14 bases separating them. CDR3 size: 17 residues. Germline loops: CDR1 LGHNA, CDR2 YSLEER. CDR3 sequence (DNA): TGCGCCAGCAGCCAAGAGCACAGTCTACTTTCTAACTATGGCTACACCTTC. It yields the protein CASSQEHSLLSNYGYTF.

CDR3 DNA: TGTGCCAGCGGGGGGACACCGGGACTAAACACAGATACGCAGTATTTT. Amino acid sequence: CASGGTPGLNTDTQYF. The V and J genes are TRBV2 and TRBJ2-3; weak D call: TRBD2 (7 bases). V dropped 8 bases and J dropped 2 bases, with 20 bases sitting between them. The germline V gene has CDR1 SNHLY and CDR2 FYNNEI. CDR3 length equals 16 residues.